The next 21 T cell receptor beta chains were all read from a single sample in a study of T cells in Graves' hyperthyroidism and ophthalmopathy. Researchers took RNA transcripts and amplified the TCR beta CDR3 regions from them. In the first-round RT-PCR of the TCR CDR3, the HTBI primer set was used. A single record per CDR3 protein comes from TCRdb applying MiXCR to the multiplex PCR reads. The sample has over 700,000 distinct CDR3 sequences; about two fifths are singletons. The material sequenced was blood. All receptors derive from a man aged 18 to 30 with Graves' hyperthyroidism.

The CDR3 coding sequence is TGTGCCAGCACCCTAGTCCGAACCGCCGAGCAGTACTTC. Its protein is CASTLVRTAEQYF. This sequence joins TRBV10-3 and TRBJ2-7; no reliable D call. Germline CDR1 ENHRY, CDR2 SYGVKD. With 10 bases removed from V and 6 bases from J, the gap between germline ends came to 19 bases. CDR3 length: 13 residues.

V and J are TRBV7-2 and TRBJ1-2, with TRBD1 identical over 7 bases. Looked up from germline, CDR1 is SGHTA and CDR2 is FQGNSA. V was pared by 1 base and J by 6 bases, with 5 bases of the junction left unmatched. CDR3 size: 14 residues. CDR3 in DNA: TGTGCCAGCAGCTTAGGTAGGGACAGAGATGGCTACACCTTC. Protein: CASSLGRDRDGYTF.

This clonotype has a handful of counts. The CDR3: CASSGTSGGVQETQYF. The CDR3, as DNA: TGTGCCAGCAGCGGAACTAGCGGGGGAGTACAAGAGACCCAGTACTTC. The rearrangement links TRBV9 to TRBJ2-5; 11 positions agree with TRBD2. Trimming removed 3 bases from V and 2 bases from J; junction bases left unmatched: 6. Per germline, CDR1 SGDLS and CDR2 YYNGEE. CDR3 length: 16 amino acids.

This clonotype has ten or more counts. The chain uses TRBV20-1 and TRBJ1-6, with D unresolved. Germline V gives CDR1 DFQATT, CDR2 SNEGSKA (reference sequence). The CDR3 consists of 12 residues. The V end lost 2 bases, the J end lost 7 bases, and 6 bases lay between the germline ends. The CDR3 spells CSARSANSPLHF. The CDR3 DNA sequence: TGCAGTGCTAGATCGGCCAATTCACCCCTCCACTTT.

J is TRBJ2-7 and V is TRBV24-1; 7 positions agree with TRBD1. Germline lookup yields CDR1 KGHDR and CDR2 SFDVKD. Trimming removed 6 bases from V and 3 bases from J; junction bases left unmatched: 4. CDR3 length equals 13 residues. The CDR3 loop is CATSLTGDYEQYF. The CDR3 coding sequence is TGTGCCACCAGTTTAACAGGGGACTACGAGCAGTACTTC.

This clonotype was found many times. CDR3 protein: CASSFAGDAGAFF. CDR3 coding DNA: TGTGCCAGCAGTTTCGCCGGGGACGCTGGGGCTTTCTTT. The gene calls are TRBV7-8 and TRBJ1-1; the D gene is possibly TRBD1 (5 bases). The V gene's germline CDR1 is SGHVS and CDR2 FQNEAQ. The CDR3 runs to 13 residues. Trimming removed 6 bases at V and 11 bases at J, with 19 bases between.

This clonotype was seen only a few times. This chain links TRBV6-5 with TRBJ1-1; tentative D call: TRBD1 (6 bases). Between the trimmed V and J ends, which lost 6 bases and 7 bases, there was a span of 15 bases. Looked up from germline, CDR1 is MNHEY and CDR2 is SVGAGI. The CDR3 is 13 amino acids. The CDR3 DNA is TGTGCCAGCAGACTACAGGGATGGGATGAAGCTTTCTTT. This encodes CASRLQGWDEAFF.

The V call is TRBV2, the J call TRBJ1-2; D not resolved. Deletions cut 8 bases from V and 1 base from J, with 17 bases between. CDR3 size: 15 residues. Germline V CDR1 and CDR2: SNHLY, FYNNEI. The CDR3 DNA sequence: TGTGCCAGCTCACCAGAGGTGCCGGTTAACTATGGCTACACCTTC. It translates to CASSPEVPVNYGYTF.

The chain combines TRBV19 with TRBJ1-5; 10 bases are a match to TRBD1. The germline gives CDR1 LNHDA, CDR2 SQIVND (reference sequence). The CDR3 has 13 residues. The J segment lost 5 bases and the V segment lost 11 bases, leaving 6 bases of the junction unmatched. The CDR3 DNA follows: TGTGCCTGTGGACAGGGGGGGTATCAGCCCCAGCATTTT. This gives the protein CACGQGGYQPQHF.

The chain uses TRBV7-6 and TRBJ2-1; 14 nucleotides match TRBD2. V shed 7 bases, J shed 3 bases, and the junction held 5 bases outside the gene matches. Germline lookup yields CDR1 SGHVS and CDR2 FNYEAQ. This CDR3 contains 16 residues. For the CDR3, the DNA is TGTGCCAGCACCTGGACTAGCGGGAGGCGCTACAATGAGCAGTTCTTC. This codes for CASTWTSGRRYNEQFF.

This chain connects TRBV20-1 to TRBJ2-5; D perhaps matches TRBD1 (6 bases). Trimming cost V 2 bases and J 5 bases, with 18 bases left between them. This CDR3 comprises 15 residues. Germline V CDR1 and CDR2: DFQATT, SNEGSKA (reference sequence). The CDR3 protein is CSARSRGHRGETQYF. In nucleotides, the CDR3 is TGCAGTGCTAGAAGCCGGGGACATAGAGGGGAGACCCAGTACTTC.

The DNA for the CDR3 is TGTGCCAGCAGCCAAGATGGGGACCAGACCTATGGCTACACCTTC. Protein product: CASSQDGDQTYGYTF. V gene TRBV4-2 combines with J gene TRBJ1-2; D is possibly TRBD1 (5 bases). The CDR3 runs to 15 residues. Germline-derived CDR1 and CDR2 are LGHNA and YNFKEQ. Trimming cost V 0 bases and J 4 bases, with 12 bases left between them.

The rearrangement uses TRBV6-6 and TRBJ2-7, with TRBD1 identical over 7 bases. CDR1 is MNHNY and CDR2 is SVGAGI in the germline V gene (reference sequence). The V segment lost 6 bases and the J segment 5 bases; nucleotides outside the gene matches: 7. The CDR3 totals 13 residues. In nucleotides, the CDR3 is TGTGCCAGCAGATCATACAGGGGCGACGAGCAGTACTTC. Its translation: CASRSYRGDEQYF.

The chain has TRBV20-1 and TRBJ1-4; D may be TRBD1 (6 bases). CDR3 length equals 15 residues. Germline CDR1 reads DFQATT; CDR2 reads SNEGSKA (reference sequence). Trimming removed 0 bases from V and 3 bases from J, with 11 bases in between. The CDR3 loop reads CSARDQDRANEKLFF. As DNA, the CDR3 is TGCAGTGCTAGAGACCAGGACAGAGCTAATGAAAAACTGTTTTTT.

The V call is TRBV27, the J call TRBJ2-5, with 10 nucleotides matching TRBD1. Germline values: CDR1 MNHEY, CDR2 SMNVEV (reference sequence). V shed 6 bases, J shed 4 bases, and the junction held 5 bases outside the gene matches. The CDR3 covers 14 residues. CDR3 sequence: CASRVWTGGETQYF. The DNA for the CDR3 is TGTGCCAGCAGGGTATGGACAGGGGGAGAGACCCAGTACTTC.

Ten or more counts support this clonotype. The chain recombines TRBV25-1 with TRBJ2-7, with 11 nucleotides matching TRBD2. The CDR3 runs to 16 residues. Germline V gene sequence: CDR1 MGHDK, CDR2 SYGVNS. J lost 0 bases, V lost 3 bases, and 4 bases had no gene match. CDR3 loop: CASSEGLAVPSYEQYF. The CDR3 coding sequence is TGTGCCAGCAGTGAGGGACTAGCGGTGCCCTCCTACGAGCAGTACTTC.

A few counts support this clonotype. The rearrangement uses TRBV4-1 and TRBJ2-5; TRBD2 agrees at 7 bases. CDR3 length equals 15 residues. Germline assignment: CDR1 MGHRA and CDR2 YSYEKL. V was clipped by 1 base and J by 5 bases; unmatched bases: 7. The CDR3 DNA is TGCGCCAGCAGCCAAGGGGCGGGGGTCCGGGAGACCCAGTACTTC. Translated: CASSQGAGVRETQYF.

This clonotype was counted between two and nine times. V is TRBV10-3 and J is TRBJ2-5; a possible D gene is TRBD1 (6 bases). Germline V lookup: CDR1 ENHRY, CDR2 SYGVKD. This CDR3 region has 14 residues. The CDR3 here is CASGPSRGQETQYF. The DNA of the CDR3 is TGTGCTAGTGGTCCCTCCAGGGGCCAAGAGACCCAGTACTTC.

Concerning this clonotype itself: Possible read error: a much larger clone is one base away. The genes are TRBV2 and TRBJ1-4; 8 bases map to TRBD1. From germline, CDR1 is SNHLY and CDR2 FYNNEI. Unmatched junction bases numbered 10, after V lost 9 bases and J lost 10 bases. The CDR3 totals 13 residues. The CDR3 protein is CASRQGQGGKLFF. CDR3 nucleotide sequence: TGTGCCAGTAGACAGGGGCAAGGGGGAAAACTGTTTTTT.

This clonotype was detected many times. The DNA for the CDR3 is TGTGCCAGCAGCCCCTCCGGGGCCGGCTACACCTTC. This encodes CASSPSGAGYTF. This chain uses TRBV11-2 with TRBJ1-2, with a possible D match to TRBD1 (5 bases). The CDR3 totals 12 residues. V was trimmed by 5 bases and J by 8 bases, leaving 12 bases between them. CDR1 and CDR2 (germline): SGHAT, FQNNGV.

CDR3 coding DNA: TGCGCCAGCAGCCCAGGGGGGCAGACCCAGTACTTC. Translated: CASSPGGQTQYF. The chain recombines TRBV4-3 with TRBJ2-5; D is possibly TRBD1 (7 bases). Trimming took off 4 bases at V and 6 bases at J, with 9 bases between the two ends. CDR3 length equals 12 residues. Germline V CDR1 and CDR2: LGHNA, YSLEER.